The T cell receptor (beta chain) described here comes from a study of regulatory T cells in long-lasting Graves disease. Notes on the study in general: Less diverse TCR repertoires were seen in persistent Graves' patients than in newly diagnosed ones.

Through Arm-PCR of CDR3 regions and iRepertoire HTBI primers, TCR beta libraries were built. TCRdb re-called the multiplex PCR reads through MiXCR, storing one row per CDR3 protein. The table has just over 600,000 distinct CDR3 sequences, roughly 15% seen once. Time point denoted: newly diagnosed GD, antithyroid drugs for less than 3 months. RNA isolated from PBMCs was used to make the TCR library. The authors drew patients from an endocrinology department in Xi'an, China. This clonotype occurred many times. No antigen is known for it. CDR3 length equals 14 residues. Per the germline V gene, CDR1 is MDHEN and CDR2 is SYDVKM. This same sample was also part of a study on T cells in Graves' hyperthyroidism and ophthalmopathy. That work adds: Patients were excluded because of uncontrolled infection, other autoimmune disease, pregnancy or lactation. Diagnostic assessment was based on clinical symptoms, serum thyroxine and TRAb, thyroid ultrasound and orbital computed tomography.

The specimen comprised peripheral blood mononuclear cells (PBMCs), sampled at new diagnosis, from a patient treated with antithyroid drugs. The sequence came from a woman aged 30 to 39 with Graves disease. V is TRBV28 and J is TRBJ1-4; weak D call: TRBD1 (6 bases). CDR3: CAAALDSVGLKLFF. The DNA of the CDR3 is TGTGCAGCAGCCCTGGACAGCGTGGGATTGAAACTGTTTTTT.